This is a list of T cell receptor beta chains from one sample in a study of T cell responses to AZD1222 COVID-19 vaccine. This table comes from immunoSEQ multiplex PCR, and its TCRdb copy is limited to in-frame clones, with some not included. This sample has 66,000 or so clones, with 87% found just once. This specimen was peripheral blood, taken on day 0 of AZD1222 vaccination. Every receptor here comes from an adult in good health. The CDR3 runs from the conserved cysteine through the conserved F or W. A D gene is named only where the DNA matches it firmly. Size is omitted from some rows. Given values are once, few, many or a class for expanded clones.

clone size: -; V gene: TRBV7-2; J gene: TRBJ2-7; D gene: TRBD2; CDR3 DNA: TGTGCCAGCAGCCCCGGACTAGCGGGAGACGAGCAGTACTTC; CDR3 protein: CASSPGLAGDEQYF
clone size: -; V gene: TRBV27; J gene: TRBJ2-2; D gene: -; CDR3 DNA: TGTGCCAGCAGGGAAGAAAGGCAGACCGGGGAGCTGTTTTTT; CDR3 protein: CASREERQTGELFF
clone size: once; V gene: TRBV10-1; J gene: TRBJ1-1; D gene: -; CDR3 DNA: TGCGCCAGCAGTGAGCGGGACGATCGGACTGAAGCTTTCTTT; CDR3 protein: CASSERDDRTEAFF
clone size: -; V gene: TRBV27; J gene: TRBJ2-5; D gene: -; CDR3 DNA: TGTGCCAGCAGTTTACAGGGTAACCAAGAGACCCAGTACTTC; CDR3 protein: CASSLQGNQETQYF
clone size: -; V gene: TRBV3-1/TRBV3-2; J gene: TRBJ2-1; D gene: -; CDR3 DNA: TGTGCCAGCAGCCAAGTCGAAGGGACTGAGCAGTTCTTC; CDR3 protein: CASSQVEGTEQFF
clone size: few; V gene: TRBV7-3; J gene: TRBJ1-2; D gene: -; CDR3 DNA: TGTGCCAGCAGCCCCTACCACCGGGCTAACTATGGCTACACCTTC; CDR3 protein: CASSPYHRANYGYTF
clone size: -; V gene: TRBV7-9; J gene: TRBJ2-1; D gene: TRBD2; CDR3 DNA: TGTGCCAGCAGCCACCCTCTAGCGGGAGTTCACAATGAGCAGTTCTTC; CDR3 protein: CASSHPLAGVHNEQFF
clone size: -; V gene: TRBV11-2; J gene: TRBJ1-4; D gene: -; CDR3 DNA: TGTGCCAGCAGCTTAGTAGGGTTGAATGAAAAACTGTTTTTT; CDR3 protein: CASSLVGLNEKLFF
clone size: once; V gene: TRBV7-2; J gene: TRBJ1-2; D gene: TRBD1; CDR3 DNA: TGTGCCAGCAGCTTAGAAGGGACAGGGGTCTATGGCTACACCTTC; CDR3 protein: CASSLEGTGVYGYTF
clone size: -; V gene: TRBV7-3; J gene: TRBJ2-1; D gene: -; CDR3 DNA: TGTGCCAGCAGCCCCTCGTACTATTACAATGAGCAGTTCTTC; CDR3 protein: CASSPSYYYNEQFF
clone size: -; V gene: TRBV4-3; J gene: TRBJ1-2; D gene: -; CDR3 DNA: TGCGCCAGCAGCCAAGATCGAAGTAACAACTATGGCTACACCTTC; CDR3 protein: CASSQDRSNNYGYTF
clone size: few; V gene: TRBV27; J gene: TRBJ1-2; D gene: -; CDR3 DNA: TGTGCCAGCAGTAGGGCCTCGGCGGGCTATGGCTACACCTTC; CDR3 protein: CASSRASAGYGYTF
clone size: -; V gene: TRBV5-1; J gene: TRBJ1-4; D gene: TRBD1; CDR3 DNA: TGCGCCAGCAGCATTGGACAGGTAGACGAAAAACTGTTTTTT; CDR3 protein: CASSIGQVDEKLFF
clone size: -; V gene: TRBV27; J gene: TRBJ2-3; D gene: TRBD2; CDR3 DNA: TGTGCCAGCAGATTTAGCGGGAGCACAGATACGCAGTATTTT; CDR3 protein: CASRFSGSTDTQYF
clone size: -; V gene: TRBV9; J gene: TRBJ2-2; D gene: -; CDR3 DNA: TGTGCCCGCCGGCCCGCCGGCGGGGCGGCACCCGGGGAGCTGTTTTTT; CDR3 protein: CARRPAGGAAPGELFF
clone size: few; V gene: TRBV4-2; J gene: TRBJ1-4; D gene: TRBD1; CDR3 DNA: TGTGCCAGCAGCCAAAGACCGGGACAGGGGCATGCAACTAATGAAAAACTGTTTTTT; CDR3 protein: CASSQRPGQGHATNEKLFF
clone size: -; V gene: TRBV15; J gene: TRBJ2-1; D gene: TRBD2; CDR3 DNA: TGTGCCACCAGCAGTGGAGGGAGGGCTTTAAATGAGCAGTTCTTC; CDR3 protein: CATSSGGRALNEQFF
clone size: -; V gene: TRBV7-2; J gene: TRBJ1-2; D gene: -; CDR3 DNA: TGTGCCAGCAGCCCGGGACAAGTCTATGGCTACACCTTC; CDR3 protein: CASSPGQVYGYTF
clone size: -; V gene: TRBV19; J gene: TRBJ1-3; D gene: -; CDR3 DNA: TGTGCCAGTAGTATAATTGGGCGACTCTCTGGAAACACCATATATTTT; CDR3 protein: CASSIIGRLSGNTIYF
clone size: once; V gene: TRBV6-5; J gene: TRBJ1-1; D gene: -; CDR3 DNA: TGTGCCAGCAGGGGATCGGGGAACACTGAAGCTTTCTTT; CDR3 protein: CASRGSGNTEAFF
clone size: -; V gene: TRBV6-1; J gene: TRBJ1-6; D gene: -; CDR3 DNA: TGTGCCAGCAGTGATATCAGCATGAGATCCTATAATTCACCCCTCCACTTT; CDR3 protein: CASSDISMRSYNSPLHF
clone size: -; V gene: TRBV11-3; J gene: TRBJ2-7; D gene: -; CDR3 DNA: TGTGCCAGCAGCTCCGGACTGGGCGAGCAGTACTTC; CDR3 protein: CASSSGLGEQYF
clone size: -; V gene: TRBV19; J gene: TRBJ2-3; D gene: TRBD1; CDR3 DNA: TGTGCCAGTAGTATGGGACAGGGGAGTGCAGATACGCAGTATTTT; CDR3 protein: CASSMGQGSADTQYF
clone size: -; V gene: TRBV27; J gene: TRBJ2-5; D gene: TRBD2; CDR3 DNA: TGTGCCAGCAGTTTAGCGGGGGGGTACCAAGAGACCCAGTACTTC; CDR3 protein: CASSLAGGYQETQYF
clone size: few; V gene: TRBV9; J gene: TRBJ2-3; D gene: TRBD2; CDR3 DNA: TGTGCCAGCAGCGTAGAGCTAGCGGGAGCAGATACGCAGTATTTT; CDR3 protein: CASSVELAGADTQYF
clone size: -; V gene: TRBV5-8; J gene: TRBJ2-1; D gene: -; CDR3 DNA: TGTGCCAGCAGCTTGTATAGTGGGAGAGGCTCCTACAATGAGCAGTTCTTC; CDR3 protein: CASSLYSGRGSYNEQFF
clone size: -; V gene: TRBV7-2; J gene: TRBJ2-5; D gene: TRBD2; CDR3 DNA: TGTGCCAGCAGCTCGACAGGGGGGACTAGCGGGTCTTACCAAGAGACCCAGTACTTC; CDR3 protein: CASSSTGGTSGSYQETQYF
clone size: medium-sized; V gene: TRBV9; J gene: TRBJ1-4; D gene: -; CDR3 DNA: TGTGCCAGCAGCGAACGACCTAATGAAAAACTGTTTTTT; CDR3 protein: CASSERPNEKLFF
clone size: -; V gene: TRBV6-5; J gene: TRBJ1-1; D gene: -; CDR3 DNA: TGTGCCAGCACCCGAGGGGAAAACACTGAAGCTTTCTTT; CDR3 protein: CASTRGENTEAFF
clone size: -; V gene: TRBV5-1; J gene: TRBJ1-6; D gene: TRBD1; CDR3 DNA: TGCGCCAGCAGCTTGGACGCAGGGGGCATGGATTCACCCCTCCACTTT; CDR3 protein: CASSLDAGGMDSPLHF
clone size: -; V gene: TRBV28; J gene: TRBJ2-1; D gene: -; CDR3 DNA: TGTGCCAGCAGTTTGGAGGGAGCTAACTACAATGAGCAGTTCTTC; CDR3 protein: CASSLEGANYNEQFF
clone size: -; V gene: TRBV6-4; J gene: TRBJ2-1; D gene: TRBD2; CDR3 DNA: TGTGCCAGCAGTGACGGTAGCGGGAGCCCCTACAATGAGCAGTTCTTC; CDR3 protein: CASSDGSGSPYNEQFF
clone size: -; V gene: TRBV19; J gene: TRBJ2-1; D gene: TRBD2; CDR3 DNA: TGTGCCAGTAGTTCCCGTAGCGGGAGTGCCTACAATGAGCAGTTCTTC; CDR3 protein: CASSSRSGSAYNEQFF
clone size: once; V gene: TRBV29-1; J gene: TRBJ2-7; D gene: -; CDR3 DNA: TGCAGCGTTCTGGCGATGGTGGGGAAAGCCTACGAGCAGTACTTC; CDR3 protein: CSVLAMVGKAYEQYF
clone size: -; V gene: TRBV2; J gene: TRBJ1-6; D gene: -; CDR3 DNA: TGTGCCAGCAGTGACAGCTCCTATAATTCACCCCTCCACTTT; CDR3 protein: CASSDSSYNSPLHF
clone size: few; V gene: TRBV11-2; J gene: TRBJ1-6; D gene: TRBD1; CDR3 DNA: TGTGCCAGCAGCTTAGAGGGACAGGAAAGTTCACCCCTCCACTTT; CDR3 protein: CASSLEGQESSPLHF
clone size: -; V gene: TRBV7-9; J gene: TRBJ1-5; D gene: -; CDR3 DNA: TGTGCCAGCAGCGAATCTCGAGTTGGTTTCAATCAGCCCCAGCATTTT; CDR3 protein: CASSESRVGFNQPQHF
clone size: -; V gene: TRBV9; J gene: TRBJ2-2; D gene: TRBD1; CDR3 DNA: TGTGCCAGCAGCATCGGGACAGGGGGTGACGGGGAGCTGTTTTTT; CDR3 protein: CASSIGTGGDGELFF